These T cell receptor beta chains were read from a single sample in a study of blood T cells in healthy people across ages. TCRdb re-derived calls from the 5' RACE reads in MiXCR, one entry per CDR3 protein. The table lists some 670,000 distinct CDR3 sequences, 52% of them singletons. Sequencing was performed on blood. The source is a woman older than 75 in good health. Both conserved end residues are part of each CDR3. Fields, in order: CDR3 length, V gene, CDR3 protein.

cdr3_length: 14; v_call: TRBV27; cdr3_aa: CASSLNRIGKGYTF
cdr3_length: 14; v_call: TRBV7-2; cdr3_aa: CASSLEASNYEQYF
cdr3_length: 12; v_call: TRBV28; cdr3_aa: CASSLNPREQFF
cdr3_length: 16; v_call: TRBV4-1; cdr3_aa: CASSHLEGVGRKGYTF
cdr3_length: 13; v_call: TRBV12-3/TRBV12-4; cdr3_aa: CASAMGHTYGYTF
cdr3_length: 16; v_call: TRBV28; cdr3_aa: CASSAPGTGHKNIQYF
cdr3_length: 18; v_call: TRBV7-9; cdr3_aa: CASSPPGDRVLAKNIQYF
cdr3_length: 13; v_call: TRBV27; cdr3_aa: CASSQGRYQPQHF
cdr3_length: 14; v_call: TRBV28; cdr3_aa: CASSSGQGQETQYF
cdr3_length: 16; v_call: TRBV3-1; cdr3_aa: CASSQGVTSASYEQYF
cdr3_length: 16; v_call: TRBV11-2; cdr3_aa: CASSTGGRGSGNTIYF
cdr3_length: 16; v_call: TRBV7-2; cdr3_aa: CASSLVRGALTDTQYF
cdr3_length: 14; v_call: TRBV28; cdr3_aa: CASSLTGAGYGYTF
cdr3_length: 14; v_call: TRBV9; cdr3_aa: CASSVSGLTDTRYF
cdr3_length: 15; v_call: TRBV5-1; cdr3_aa: CASSLARTGGRGYTF
cdr3_length: 12; v_call: TRBV30; cdr3_aa: CAWSPAGNTIYF
cdr3_length: 15; v_call: TRBV28; cdr3_aa: CASSVSGRKTDTQYF
cdr3_length: 13; v_call: TRBV5-1; cdr3_aa: CASSRDISDTQYF
cdr3_length: 16; v_call: TRBV7-6; cdr3_aa: CASSLGTSLPTGELFF
cdr3_length: 14; v_call: TRBV5-1; cdr3_aa: CASSPSSLSHEQFF
cdr3_length: 16; v_call: TRBV9; cdr3_aa: CASSVESAVGTDTQYF
cdr3_length: 14; v_call: TRBV5-1; cdr3_aa: CASSLEGYGNTIYF
cdr3_length: 13; v_call: TRBV5-1; cdr3_aa: CASSLGKDNEAFF
cdr3_length: 14; v_call: TRBV7-2; cdr3_aa: CASSRGPENNEQFF
cdr3_length: 16; v_call: TRBV7-2; cdr3_aa: CASSSPTSGGVYEQYF
cdr3_length: 14; v_call: TRBV10-3; cdr3_aa: CASRSAENTGELFF
cdr3_length: 19; v_call: TRBV4-1; cdr3_aa: CASSRPRLSWARGGNEQFF
cdr3_length: 15; v_call: TRBV7-3; cdr3_aa: CASSLQGTGDSPLHF
cdr3_length: 15; v_call: TRBV3-1; cdr3_aa: CASSQDRILNQPQHF
cdr3_length: 13; v_call: TRBV3-1; cdr3_aa: CASSLYNTGEPFF
cdr3_length: 13; v_call: TRBV20-1; cdr3_aa: CSAREDSGFRLFF
cdr3_length: 17; v_call: TRBV7-9; cdr3_aa: CASSPLGDRGFGNIQYF
cdr3_length: 17; v_call: TRBV18; cdr3_aa: CASSPTGSGIGTDTQYF
cdr3_length: 14; v_call: TRBV5-1; cdr3_aa: CASSIGIQRETQYF
cdr3_length: 12; v_call: TRBV12-3/TRBV12-4; cdr3_aa: CASSFGRETQYF
cdr3_length: 13; v_call: TRBV11-1; cdr3_aa: CASSLGSSDTQYF
cdr3_length: 16; v_call: TRBV18; cdr3_aa: CASSPGTASGSHEQFF
cdr3_length: 15; v_call: TRBV12-3/TRBV12-4; cdr3_aa: CASSLWRKFTDTQYF
cdr3_length: 13; v_call: TRBV20-1; cdr3_aa: CSVTPNINEKLFF
cdr3_length: 13; v_call: TRBV18; cdr3_aa: CASSPGVTDTQYF
cdr3_length: 14; v_call: TRBV12-3/TRBV12-4; cdr3_aa: CASSSLQGEYGYTF
cdr3_length: 13; v_call: TRBV10-3; cdr3_aa: CATGGSGANVLTF
cdr3_length: 16; v_call: TRBV20-1; cdr3_aa: CSARIFRTSGYNEQYF
cdr3_length: 15; v_call: TRBV29-1; cdr3_aa: CSVEPPGEGEDEQFF
cdr3_length: 18; v_call: TRBV5-1; cdr3_aa: CASREERWGTGWGEKLFF
cdr3_length: 12; v_call: TRBV12-3/TRBV12-4; cdr3_aa: CASGTGRNEQYF
cdr3_length: 12; v_call: TRBV30; cdr3_aa: CAWSVRGYEQYF